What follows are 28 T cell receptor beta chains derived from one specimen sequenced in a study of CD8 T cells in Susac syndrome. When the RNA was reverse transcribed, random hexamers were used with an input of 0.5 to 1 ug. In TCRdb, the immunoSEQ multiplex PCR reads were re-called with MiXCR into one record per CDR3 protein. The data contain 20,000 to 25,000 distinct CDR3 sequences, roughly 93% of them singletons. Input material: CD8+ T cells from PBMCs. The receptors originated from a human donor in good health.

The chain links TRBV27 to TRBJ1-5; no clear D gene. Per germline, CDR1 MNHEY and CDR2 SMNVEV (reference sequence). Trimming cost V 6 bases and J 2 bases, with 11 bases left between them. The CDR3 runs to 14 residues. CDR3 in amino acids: CASSPGRGNQPQHF. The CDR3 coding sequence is TGTGCCAGCAGCCCGGGGAGGGGCAATCAGCCCCAGCATTTT.

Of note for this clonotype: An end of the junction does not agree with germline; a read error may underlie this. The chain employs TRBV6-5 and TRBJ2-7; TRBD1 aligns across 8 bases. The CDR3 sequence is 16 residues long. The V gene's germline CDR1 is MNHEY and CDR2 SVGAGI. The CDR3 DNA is TGTGCCAGCAGTTACGGCAGGTTTCAGGGGGCATGCGAGCGGTACTTC. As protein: CASSYGRFQGACERYF.

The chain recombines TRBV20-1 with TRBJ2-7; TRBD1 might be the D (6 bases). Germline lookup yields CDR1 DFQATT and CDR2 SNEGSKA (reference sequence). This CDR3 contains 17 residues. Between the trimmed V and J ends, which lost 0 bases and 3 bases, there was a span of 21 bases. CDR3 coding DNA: TGCAGTGCTAGAGATGGTGTCAGGGGCTCCCCCCTCTACGAGCAGTACTTC. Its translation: CSARDGVRGSPLYEQYF.

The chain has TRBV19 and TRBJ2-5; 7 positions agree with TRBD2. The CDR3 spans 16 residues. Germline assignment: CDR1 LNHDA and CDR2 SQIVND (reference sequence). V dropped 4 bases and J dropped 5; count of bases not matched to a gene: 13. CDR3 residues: CASSTGRKMSKETQYF. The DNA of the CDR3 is TGTGCCAGTAGTACCGGGAGGAAAATGTCCAAGGAGACCCAGTACTTC.

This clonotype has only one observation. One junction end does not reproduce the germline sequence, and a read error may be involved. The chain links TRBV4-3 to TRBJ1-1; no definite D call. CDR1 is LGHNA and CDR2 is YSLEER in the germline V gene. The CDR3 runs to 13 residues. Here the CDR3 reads CASSQDRNAEAFF. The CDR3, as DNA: TGCGCCAGCAGCCAAGATAGGAACGCTGAAGCTTTCTTT.

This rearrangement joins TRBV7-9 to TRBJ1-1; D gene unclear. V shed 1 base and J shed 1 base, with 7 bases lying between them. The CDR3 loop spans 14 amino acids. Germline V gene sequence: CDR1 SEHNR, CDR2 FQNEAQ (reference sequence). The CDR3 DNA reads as TGTGCCAGCAGCTTAGTCGTCGGGAACACTGAAGCTTTCTTT. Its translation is CASSLVVGNTEAFF.

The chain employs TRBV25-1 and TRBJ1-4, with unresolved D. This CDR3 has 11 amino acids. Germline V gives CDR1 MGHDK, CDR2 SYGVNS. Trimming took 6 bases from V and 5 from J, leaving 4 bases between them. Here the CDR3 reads CASRSNEKLFF. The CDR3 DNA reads TGTGCCAGCAGGTCGAATGAAAAACTGTTTTTT.

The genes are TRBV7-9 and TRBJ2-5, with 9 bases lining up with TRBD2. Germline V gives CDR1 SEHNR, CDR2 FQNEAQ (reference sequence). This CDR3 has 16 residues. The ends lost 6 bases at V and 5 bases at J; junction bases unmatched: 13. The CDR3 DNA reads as TGTGCCAGCAGGGCGGCGAGCGGGGGGAACCCGGAGACCCAGTACTTC. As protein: CASRAASGGNPETQYF.

The DNA of the CDR3 is TGTGCCAGTAGTATCCAAGGTGTTACCGGGGAGCTGTTTTTT. Its protein product is CASSIQGVTGELFF. The chain employs TRBV19 and TRBJ2-2; D is uncertain. CDR3 length equals 14 residues. Germline CDR1 is LNHDA and CDR2 is SQIVND (reference sequence). Trimming left V 3 bases short and J 5 bases short, with 10 bases between.

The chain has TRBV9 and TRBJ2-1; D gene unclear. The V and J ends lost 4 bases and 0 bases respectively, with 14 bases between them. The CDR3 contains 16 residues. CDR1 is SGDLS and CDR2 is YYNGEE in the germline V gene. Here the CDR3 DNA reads TGTGCCAGCAGCCCCCGGGCCGATCTCTCCTACAATGAGCAGTTCTTC. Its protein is CASSPRADLSYNEQFF.

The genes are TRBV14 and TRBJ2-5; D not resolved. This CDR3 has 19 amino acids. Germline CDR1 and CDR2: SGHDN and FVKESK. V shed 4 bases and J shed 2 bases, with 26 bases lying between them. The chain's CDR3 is CASSPTSLSYSFRQETQYF. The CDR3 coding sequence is TGTGCCAGCAGCCCTACCTCCCTCTCGTACTCTTTCCGACAAGAGACCCAGTACTTC.

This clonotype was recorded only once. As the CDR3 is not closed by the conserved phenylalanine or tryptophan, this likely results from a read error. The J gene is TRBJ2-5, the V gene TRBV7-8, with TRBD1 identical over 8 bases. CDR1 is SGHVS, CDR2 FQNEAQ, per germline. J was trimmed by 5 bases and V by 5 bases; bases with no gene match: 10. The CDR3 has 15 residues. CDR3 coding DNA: TGTGCCAGCAGCCACGGGCAGGGGGCTGGTGAGACCCAGTACCTC. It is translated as CASSHGQGAGETQYL.

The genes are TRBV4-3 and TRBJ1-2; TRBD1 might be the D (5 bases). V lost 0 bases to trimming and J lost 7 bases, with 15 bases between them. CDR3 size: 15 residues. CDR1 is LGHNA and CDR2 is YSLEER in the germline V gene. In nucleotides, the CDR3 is TGCGCCAGCAGCCAAGATACAGGAAGGGCGGGTGGCTACACCTTC. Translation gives CASSQDTGRAGGYTF.

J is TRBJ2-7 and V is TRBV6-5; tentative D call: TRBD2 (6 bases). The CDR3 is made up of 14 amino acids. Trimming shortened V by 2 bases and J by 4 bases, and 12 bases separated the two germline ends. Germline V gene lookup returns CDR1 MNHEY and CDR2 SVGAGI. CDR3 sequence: CASSYGGGTYEQYF. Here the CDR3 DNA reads TGTGCCAGCAGTTACGGGGGAGGTACTTACGAGCAGTACTTC.

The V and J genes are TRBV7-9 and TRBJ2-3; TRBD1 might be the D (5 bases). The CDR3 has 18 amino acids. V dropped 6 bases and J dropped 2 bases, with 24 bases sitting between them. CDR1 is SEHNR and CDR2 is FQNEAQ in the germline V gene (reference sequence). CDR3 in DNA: TGTGCCAGCAGTATCCGCATCCTCAGGGTTTTATCCACAGATACGCAGTATTTT. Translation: CASSIRILRVLSTDTQYF.

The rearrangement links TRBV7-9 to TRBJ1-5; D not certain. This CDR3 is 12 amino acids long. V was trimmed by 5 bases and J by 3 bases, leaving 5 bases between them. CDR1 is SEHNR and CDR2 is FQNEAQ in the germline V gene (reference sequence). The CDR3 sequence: CASSIDNQPQHF. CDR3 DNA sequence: TGTGCCAGCAGCATCGACAATCAGCCCCAGCATTTT. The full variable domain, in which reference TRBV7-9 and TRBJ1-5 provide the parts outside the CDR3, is DTGVSQNPRHKITKRGQNVTFRCDPISEHNRLYWYRQTLGQGPEFLTYFQNEAQLEKSRLLSDRFSAERPKGSFSTLEIQRTEQGDSAMYLCASSIDNQPQHFGDGTRLSIL.

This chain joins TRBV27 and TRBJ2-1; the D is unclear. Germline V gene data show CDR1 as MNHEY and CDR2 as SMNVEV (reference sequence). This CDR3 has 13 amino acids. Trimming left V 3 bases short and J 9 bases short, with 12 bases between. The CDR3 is CASSFSRSGEQFF. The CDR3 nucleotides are TGTGCCAGCAGTTTCTCCAGGTCCGGTGAGCAGTTCTTC.

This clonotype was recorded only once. The CDR3 protein is CASSIGQGSNQPQHF. For the CDR3, the DNA is TGTGCCAGTAGTATAGGACAGGGTAGCAATCAGCCCCAGCATTTT. The chain uses TRBV19 and TRBJ1-5, with 7 bases that match TRBD1. V lost 1 base to trimming and J lost 0 bases; unmatched junction nucleotides: 0. The germline V gene has CDR1 LNHDA and CDR2 SQIVND (reference sequence). The CDR3 spans 15 residues. The full variable domain, completed using reference TRBV19 and TRBJ1-5, is DGGITQSPKYLFRKEGQNVTLSCEQNLNHDAMYWYRQDPGQGLRLIYYSQIVNDFQKGDIAEGYSVSREKKESFPLTVTSAQKNPTAFYLCASSIGQGSNQPQHFGDGTRLSIL.

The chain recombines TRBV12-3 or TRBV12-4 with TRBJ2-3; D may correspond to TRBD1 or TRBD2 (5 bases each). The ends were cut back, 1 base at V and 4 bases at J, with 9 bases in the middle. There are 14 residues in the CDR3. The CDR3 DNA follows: TGTGCCAGCAGTTTAGTGGGGACCGCAGATACGCAGTATTTT. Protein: CASSLVGTADTQYF.

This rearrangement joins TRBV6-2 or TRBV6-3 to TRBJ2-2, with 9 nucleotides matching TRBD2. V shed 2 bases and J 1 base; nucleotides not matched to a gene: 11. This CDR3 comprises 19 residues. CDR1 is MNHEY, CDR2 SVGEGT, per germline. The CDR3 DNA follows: TGTGCCAGCAGTTACGCATCCGCGGGGGGGATAATGAACACCGGGGAGCTGTTTTTT. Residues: CASSYASAGGIMNTGELFF.

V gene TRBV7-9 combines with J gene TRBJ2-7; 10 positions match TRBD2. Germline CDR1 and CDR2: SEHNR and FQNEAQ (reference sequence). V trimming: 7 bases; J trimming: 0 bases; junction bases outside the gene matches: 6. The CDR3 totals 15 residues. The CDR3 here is CASTPPSGSSYEQYF. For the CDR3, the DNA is TGTGCCAGCACCCCTCCTAGCGGGAGCTCCTACGAGCAGTACTTC. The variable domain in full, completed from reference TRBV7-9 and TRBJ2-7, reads DTGVSQNPRHKITKRGQNVTFRCDPISEHNRLYWYRQTLGQGPEFLTYFQNEAQLEKSRLLSDRFSAERPKGSFSTLEIQRTEQGDSAMYLCASTPPSGSSYEQYFGPGTRLTVT.

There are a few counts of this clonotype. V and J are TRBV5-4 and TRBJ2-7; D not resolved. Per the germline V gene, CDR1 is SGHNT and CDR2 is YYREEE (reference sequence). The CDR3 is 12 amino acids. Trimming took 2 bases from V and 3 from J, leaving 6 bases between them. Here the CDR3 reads CASSLDFYEQYF. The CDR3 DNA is TGTGCCAGCAGCTTAGACTTCTACGAGCAGTACTTC.

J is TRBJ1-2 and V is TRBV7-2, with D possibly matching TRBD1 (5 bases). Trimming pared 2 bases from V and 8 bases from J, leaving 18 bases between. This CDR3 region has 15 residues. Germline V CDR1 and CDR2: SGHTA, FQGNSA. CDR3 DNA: TGTGCCAGCAGCTTATACCGGGACCTGAGGGGCGGCTACACCTTC. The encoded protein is CASSLYRDLRGGYTF.

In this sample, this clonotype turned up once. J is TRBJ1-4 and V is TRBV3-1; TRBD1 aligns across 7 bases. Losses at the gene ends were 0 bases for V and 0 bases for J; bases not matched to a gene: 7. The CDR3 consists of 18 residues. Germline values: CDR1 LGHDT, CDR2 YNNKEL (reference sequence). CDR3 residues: CASSQETGAIATNEKLFF. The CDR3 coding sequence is TGTGCCAGCAGCCAAGAAACAGGGGCAATAGCAACTAATGAAAAACTGTTTTTT.

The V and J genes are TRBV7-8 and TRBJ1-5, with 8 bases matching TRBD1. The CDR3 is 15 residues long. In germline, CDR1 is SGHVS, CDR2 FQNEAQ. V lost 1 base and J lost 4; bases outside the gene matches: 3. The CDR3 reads CASSLVGQGNQPQHF. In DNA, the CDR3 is TGTGCCAGCAGCTTAGTTGGACAGGGAAATCAGCCCCAGCATTTT.

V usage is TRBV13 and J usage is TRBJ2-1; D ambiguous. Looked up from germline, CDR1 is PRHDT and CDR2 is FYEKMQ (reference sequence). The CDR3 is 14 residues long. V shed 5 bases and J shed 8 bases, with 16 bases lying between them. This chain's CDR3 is CASSPPIPSDEQFF. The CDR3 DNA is TGTGCCAGCAGCCCCCCCATCCCCAGCGATGAGCAGTTCTTC.

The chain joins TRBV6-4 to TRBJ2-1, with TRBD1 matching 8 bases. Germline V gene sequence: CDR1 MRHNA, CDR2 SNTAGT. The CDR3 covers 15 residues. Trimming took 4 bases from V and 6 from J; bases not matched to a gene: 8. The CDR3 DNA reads TGTGCCAGCAGTGTCGAGTCAACAGGGGGCAATGAGCAGTTCTTC. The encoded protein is CASSVESTGGNEQFF.

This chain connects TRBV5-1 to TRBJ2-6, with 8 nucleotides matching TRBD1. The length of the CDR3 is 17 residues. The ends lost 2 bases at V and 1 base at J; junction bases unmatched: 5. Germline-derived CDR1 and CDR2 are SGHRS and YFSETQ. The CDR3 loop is CASSLRTGPSGANVLTF. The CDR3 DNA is TGCGCCAGCAGCTTACGGACAGGGCCTTCTGGGGCCAACGTCCTGACTTTC.